This entry lists 10 T cell receptor beta chains sequenced from one sample in a study of identical twins. TCRdb re-called the 5' RACE reads with MiXCR, one entry per CDR3 protein. The repertoire consists of approximately 1.8 million distinct CDR3 sequences, with less than 40% occurring once and the leading ten covering around 0.3%. The sample was cord blood. The receptors here all came from a newborn girl in good health.

This clonotype appeared a single time. The gene calls are TRBV6-6 and TRBJ2-7; 11 bases are shared with TRBD2. Germline V gives CDR1 MNHNY, CDR2 SVGAGI (reference sequence). V lost 4 bases, J lost 3 bases, and 8 bases stayed unmatched. The CDR3 has 16 amino acids. CDR3 protein: CASSSLLAGALYEQYF. CDR3 DNA sequence: TGTGCCAGCAGTTCGTTACTAGCGGGAGCTCTCTACGAGCAGTACTTC.

Many counts were recorded for this clonotype. This sequence joins TRBV4-2 and TRBJ2-1; 7 bases line up with TRBD2. CDR3 length: 14 residues. The junction had 0 bases not matched to a gene; V was cut back by 2 bases and J by 2 bases. Germline V gene lookup returns CDR1 LGHNA and CDR2 YNFKEQ. The CDR3 loop reads CASSQLAAYNEQFF. CDR3 coding DNA: TGTGCCAGCAGCCAACTAGCGGCCTACAATGAGCAGTTCTTC.

This clonotype was detected a few times. As DNA, the CDR3 is TGCAGCGTTGGGTCTTGGACAGGTCCCGGGGAGCTGTTTTTT. Its translation: CSVGSWTGPGELFF. J is TRBJ2-2 and V is TRBV29-1; TRBD1 matches at 7 bases. V shed 4 bases, J shed 6 bases, and the junction held 8 bases outside the gene matches. Germline V lookup: CDR1 SQVTM, CDR2 ANQGSEA. There are 14 residues in the CDR3.

The chain joins TRBV2 to TRBJ2-3; 16 bases are shared with TRBD2. Germline V CDR1 and CDR2: SNHLY, FYNNEI. The CDR3 runs 15 residues. V trimming: 6 bases; J trimming: 9 bases; junction bases outside the gene matches: 6. This CDR3 is CASRGTSGGAGTQYF. In DNA, the CDR3 is TGTGCCAGCAGGGGGACTAGCGGGGGGGCGGGAACGCAGTATTTT.

V usage is TRBV6-1 and J usage is TRBJ1-2; 7 nucleotides align to TRBD1. This CDR3 is 16 amino acids long. CDR1 is MNHNS and CDR2 is SASEGT in the germline V gene. V was pared by 1 base and J by 5 bases, with 10 bases of the junction left unmatched. CDR3 DNA: TGTGCCAGCAGTGAAGGTACTTCAGGGGGTTGGTATGGCTACACCTTC. This translates into CASSEGTSGGWYGYTF.

The rearrangement joins TRBV20-1 to TRBJ2-5; 11 nucleotides match TRBD1. CDR3 length equals 13 residues. Trimming cost V 5 bases and J 4 bases; bases outside gene matches: 3. CDR1 is DFQATT and CDR2 is SNEGSKA in the germline V gene (reference sequence). The DNA of the CDR3 is TGCAGTGCTGGGACAGGGGGGAGAGAGACCCAGTACTTC. It codes for CSAGTGGRETQYF.

The sample holds a few counts of this clonotype. This chain connects TRBV27 to TRBJ1-2, with 7 positions matching TRBD1. Germline CDR1 reads MNHEY; CDR2 reads SMNVEV (reference sequence). The CDR3 extends over 15 amino acids. V was clipped by 6 bases and J by 2 bases; unmatched bases: 9. CDR3 protein: CASRRLDRINYGYTF. CDR3 coding DNA: TGTGCCAGCAGAAGACTGGACAGGATAAACTATGGCTACACCTTC.

V is TRBV25-1 and J is TRBJ2-2, with D maybe TRBD2 (6 bases). This CDR3 is built from 13 residues. The V gene's germline CDR1 is MGHDK and CDR2 SYGVNS. Between the trimmed V and J ends, which lost 7 bases and 7 bases, there was a span of 13 bases. For the CDR3, the DNA is TGTGCCAGCACTCGTTGGGGGGACGGGGAGCTGTTTTTT. Its translation: CASTRWGDGELFF.

This clonotype came up a few times. The V gene is TRBV20-1, the J gene TRBJ1-2; 10 nucleotides align to TRBD1. V was pared by 4 bases and J by 5 bases, with 4 bases of the junction left unmatched. This CDR3 has 13 amino acids. Looked up from germline, CDR1 is DFQATT and CDR2 is SNEGSKA (reference sequence). The CDR3 DNA follows: TGCAGTGCTACCGCGGGACAGGGGTATGGCTACACCTTC. It yields the protein CSATAGQGYGYTF.

The chain is built from TRBV12-3 or TRBV12-4 and TRBJ1-4; D might be TRBD1 (5 bases). Trimming left V 5 bases short and J 5 bases short, with 15 bases between. This CDR3 spans 15 amino acids. The CDR3 protein is CASSPPRGINEKLFF. CDR3 bases: TGTGCCAGCAGTCCCCCCCGGGGGATAAATGAAAAACTGTTTTTT.